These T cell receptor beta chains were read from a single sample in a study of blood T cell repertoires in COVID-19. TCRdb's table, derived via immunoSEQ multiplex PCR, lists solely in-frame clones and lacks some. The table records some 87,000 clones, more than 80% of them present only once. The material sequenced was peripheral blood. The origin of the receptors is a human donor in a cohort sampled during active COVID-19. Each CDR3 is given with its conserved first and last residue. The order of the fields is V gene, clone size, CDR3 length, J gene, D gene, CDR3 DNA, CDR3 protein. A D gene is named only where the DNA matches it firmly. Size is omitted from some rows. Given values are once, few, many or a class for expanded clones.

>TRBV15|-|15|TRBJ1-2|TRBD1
TGTGCCACCAGCAGAGGGACAGGGAGGTGGGATGGCTACACCTTC
CATSRGTGRWDGYTF
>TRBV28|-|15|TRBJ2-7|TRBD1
TGTGCCAGCAGTTCCTCAAGTCCCGGGACAGGGGCCCAGTACTTC
CASSSSSPGTGAQYF
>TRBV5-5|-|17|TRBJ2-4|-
TGTGCCAGCAGCGTCACCGGGTCCTTAAGAGCCAAAAACATTCAGTACTTC
CASSVTGSLRAKNIQYF
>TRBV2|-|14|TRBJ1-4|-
TGTGCCAGCAGCACAATTACCGCGGAGGAAAAACTGTTTTTT
CASSTITAEEKLFF
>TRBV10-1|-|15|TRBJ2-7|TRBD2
TGCGCCAGCAGTCAGGGACTAGCGGGGTCCTACGAGCAGTACTTC
CASSQGLAGSYEQYF
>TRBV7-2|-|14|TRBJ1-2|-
TGTGCCAGCAGCTTGCGGGGCGCGGGTCTTGGCTACACCTTC
CASSLRGAGLGYTF
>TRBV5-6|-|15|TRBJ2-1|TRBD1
TGTGCCAGCAGCTTCGGTCAGGGGGCGTACAATGAGCAGTTCTTC
CASSFGQGAYNEQFF
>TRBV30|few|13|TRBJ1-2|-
TGTGCCTGGAGTAAGTTCGGGTTTGGTGGCTACACCTTC
CAWSKFGFGGYTF
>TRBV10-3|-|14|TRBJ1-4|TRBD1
TGTGCCATCAGCCTAGGACAGGGGGCCGAAAAACTGTTTTTT
CAISLGQGAEKLFF
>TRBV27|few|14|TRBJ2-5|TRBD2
TGTGCCAGCAGTTTAAGGCTAGCGGGGGAGACCCAGTACTTC
CASSLRLAGETQYF
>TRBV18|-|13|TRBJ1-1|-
TGTGCCAGCTCACACGACATGAACACTGAAGCTTTCTTT
CASSHDMNTEAFF
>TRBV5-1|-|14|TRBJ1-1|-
TGCGCCAGCAGTACCCAGGGGTTGAACACTGAAGCTTTCTTT
CASSTQGLNTEAFF
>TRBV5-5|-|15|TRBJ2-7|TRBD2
TGTGCCAGCAGCTTCGATAGCGGGAGACCCTACGAGCAGTACTTC
CASSFDSGRPYEQYF
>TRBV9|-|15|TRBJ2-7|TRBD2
TGTGCCAGCAGCGCGGGACCGGGACTAGCTTACGAGCAGTACTTC
CASSAGPGLAYEQYF
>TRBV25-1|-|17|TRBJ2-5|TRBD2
TGTGCCAGCAGTGAATTGACGTCAGGACTAGCAGAAGAGACCCAGTACTTC
CASSELTSGLAEETQYF
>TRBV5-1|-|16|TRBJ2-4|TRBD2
TGCGCCAGCAGCTTGTCTGGGACTAGCGGGAGTAACATTCAGTACTTC
CASSLSGTSGSNIQYF
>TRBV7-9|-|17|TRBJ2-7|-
TGTGCCAGCAGCTTAATAACAGGGAGTTTGGTTTCGTACGAGCAGTACTTC
CASSLITGSLVSYEQYF
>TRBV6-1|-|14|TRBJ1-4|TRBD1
TGTGCCAGCAGCACCGGGACAGGGGCACCGAAACTGTTTTTT
CASSTGTGAPKLFF
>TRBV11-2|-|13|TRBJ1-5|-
TGTGCCAGCAGCTTAGGTCAGAATCAGCCCCAGCATTTT
CASSLGQNQPQHF
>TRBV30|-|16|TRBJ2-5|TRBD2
TGTGCCTGGAGTGAACCTCCGGGACTAGCTAAAGAGACCCAGTACTTC
CAWSEPPGLAKETQYF
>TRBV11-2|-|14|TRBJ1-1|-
TGTGCCAGCATCCTAGCGGGGGTGAGGACTGAAGCTTTCTTT
CASILAGVRTEAFF
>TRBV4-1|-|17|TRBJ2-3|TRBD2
TGCGCCAGCAGCCAAGATGCTAGCGGGGGGAGGGCAGATACGCAGTATTTT
CASSQDASGGRADTQYF
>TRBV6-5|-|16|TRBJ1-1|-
TGTGCCAGCAGTTACCGAGGGCAGGGGAGGAACACTGAAGCTTTCTTT
CASSYRGQGRNTEAFF
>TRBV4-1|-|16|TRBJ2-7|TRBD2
TGCGCCAGCAGCCAGAGGACTAGCGGGGGGGAATACGAGCAGTACTTC
CASSQRTSGGEYEQYF
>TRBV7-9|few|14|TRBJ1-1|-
TGTGCCAGCAGCCCACAGGGAGGGGGCACTGAAGCTTTCTTT
CASSPQGGGTEAFF
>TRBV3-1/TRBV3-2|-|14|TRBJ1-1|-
TGTGCCAGCAGCCCGACAGGCATGAACACTGAAGCTTTCTTT
CASSPTGMNTEAFF
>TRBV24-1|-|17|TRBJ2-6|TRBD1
TGTGCCACCAGTGGTCGACAGGGGTTTACTGGGGCCAACGTCCTGACTTTC
CATSGRQGFTGANVLTF
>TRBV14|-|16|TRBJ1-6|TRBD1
TGTGCCAGCAGCCAAATCGGACAGGAGAGGAATTCACCCCTCCACTTT
CASSQIGQERNSPLHF
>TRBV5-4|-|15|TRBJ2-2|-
TGTGCCAGCAGCCCGGACTTTCGAAACACCGGGGAGCTGTTTTTT
CASSPDFRNTGELFF
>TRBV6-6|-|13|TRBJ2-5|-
TGTGCCAGCAGAGGAGCCCTAAGGGAGACCCAGTACTTC
CASRGALRETQYF
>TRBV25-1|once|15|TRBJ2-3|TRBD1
TGTGCCAGCAGTCCGGACAGGGCCAGCACAGATACGCAGTATTTT
CASSPDRASTDTQYF
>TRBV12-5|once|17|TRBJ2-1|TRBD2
TGTGCTAGTGGTTTGGGACTAGCGGGGGGGGCCCACAATGAGCAGTTCTTC
CASGLGLAGGAHNEQFF
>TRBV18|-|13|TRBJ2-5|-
TGTGCCAGCTCACAGCGGTACCAAGAGACCCAGTACTTC
CASSQRYQETQYF
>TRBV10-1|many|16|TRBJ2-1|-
TGCGCCAGCAGTCCTACCGGGACAACGCTTTACAATGAGCAGTTCTTC
CASSPTGTTLYNEQFF
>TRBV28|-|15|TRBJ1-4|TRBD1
TGTGCCAGCAGTTTGACAGGGACAACTAATGAAAAACTGTTTTTT
CASSLTGTTNEKLFF
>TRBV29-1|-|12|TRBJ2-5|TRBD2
TGCAGCCTCGGACTAGCAGGAGAGACCCAGTACTTC
CSLGLAGETQYF
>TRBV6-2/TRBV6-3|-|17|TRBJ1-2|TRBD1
TGTGCCAGCAGTTACCAAACGACAGGGACCAAATTCTATGGCTACACCTTC
CASSYQTTGTKFYGYTF